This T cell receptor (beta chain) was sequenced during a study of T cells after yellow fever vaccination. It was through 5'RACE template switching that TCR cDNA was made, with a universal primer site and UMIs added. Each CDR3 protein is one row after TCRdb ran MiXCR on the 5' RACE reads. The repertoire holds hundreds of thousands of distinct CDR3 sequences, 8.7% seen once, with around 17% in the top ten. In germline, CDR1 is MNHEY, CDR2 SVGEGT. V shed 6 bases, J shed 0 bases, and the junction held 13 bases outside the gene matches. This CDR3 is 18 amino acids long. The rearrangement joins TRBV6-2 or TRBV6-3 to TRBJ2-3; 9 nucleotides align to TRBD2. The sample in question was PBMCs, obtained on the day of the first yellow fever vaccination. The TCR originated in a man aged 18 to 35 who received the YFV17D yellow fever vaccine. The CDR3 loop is CASSPLNGLAGSTDTQYF. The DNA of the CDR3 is TGTGCCAGCAGCCCCCTTAACGGGCTAGCGGGGAGCACAGATACGCAGTATTTT.